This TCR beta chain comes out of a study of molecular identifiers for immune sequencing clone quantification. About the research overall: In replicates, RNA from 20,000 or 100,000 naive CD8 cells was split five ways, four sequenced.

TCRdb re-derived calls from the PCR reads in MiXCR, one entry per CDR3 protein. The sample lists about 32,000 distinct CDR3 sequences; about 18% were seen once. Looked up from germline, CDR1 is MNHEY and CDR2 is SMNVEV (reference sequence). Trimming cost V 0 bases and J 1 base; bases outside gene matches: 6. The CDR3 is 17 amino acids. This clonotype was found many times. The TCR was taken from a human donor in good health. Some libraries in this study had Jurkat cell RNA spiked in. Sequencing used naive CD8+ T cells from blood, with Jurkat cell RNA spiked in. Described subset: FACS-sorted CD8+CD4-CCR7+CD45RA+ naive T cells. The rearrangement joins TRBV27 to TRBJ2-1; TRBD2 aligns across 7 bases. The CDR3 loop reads CASSLSSSGRSYNEQFF. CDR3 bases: TGTGCCAGCAGTTTATCCTCTAGCGGCCGTTCCTACAATGAGCAGTTCTTC.